Below, 21 T cell receptor beta chains from the same sample are listed, as sequenced in a study of control samples from healthy donors and cancer patients. TCRdb's table, derived via immunoSEQ multiplex PCR, lists solely in-frame clones and lacks some. This table has tens of thousands of clones, more than 80% appearing once. Sequencing was done on a sample of PBMCs. The origin of the receptors is a woman between 50 and 59 years old with lung cancer.

The count of this clone is one. The CDR3 reads CASSENHGLAGYEQYF. The CDR3 DNA is TGTGCCAGCAGTGAAAACCATGGACTAGCGGGGTACGAGCAGTACTTC. This chain joins TRBV6-1 and TRBJ2-7; 12 positions match TRBD2. The CDR3 spans 16 residues. Germline V gene lookup returns CDR1 MNHNS and CDR2 SASEGT. V lost 2 bases, J lost 4 bases, and 6 bases stayed unmatched.

The chain has TRBV5-1 and TRBJ1-1, with D tentatively TRBD1 (6 bases). V was cut by 4 bases and J by 6 bases, with 19 bases left in between. The CDR3 sequence is 15 residues long. The germline V gene has CDR1 SGHRS and CDR2 YFSETQ. The CDR3 DNA reads TGCGCCAGCAGCCCCCTTGAGGGGGGCGCACCTGAAGCTTTCTTT. Its translation: CASSPLEGGAPEAFF.

The J gene is TRBJ1-5, the V gene TRBV6-5, with D uncertain. V was cut by 5 bases and J by 3 bases, with 5 bases left in between. Per the germline V gene, CDR1 is MNHEY and CDR2 is SVGAGI. The CDR3 is made up of 12 amino acids. The CDR3 sequence: CASSKINQPQHF. The CDR3 coding sequence is TGTGCCAGCAGTAAGATCAATCAGCCCCAGCATTTT.

The rearrangement links TRBV2 to TRBJ2-5, with 9 bases identical to TRBD2. In germline, CDR1 is SNHLY, CDR2 FYNNEI. With 6 bases clipped from V and 1 base from J, the junction kept 9 bases outside the gene matches. The CDR3 has 16 residues. The CDR3 spells CASRRSGGGPQETQYF. The DNA for the CDR3 is TGTGCCAGCAGGCGTAGCGGGGGAGGTCCCCAAGAGACCCAGTACTTC.

A word on this clone: This sample also contains other DNA sequences that code for the same CDR3. This chain uses TRBV14 with TRBJ1-2; D gene uncertain. Per germline, CDR1 SGHDN and CDR2 FVKESK. CDR3 length: 13 residues. The V end lost 0 bases, the J end lost 1 base, and 3 bases lay between the germline ends. In DNA form, the CDR3 reads TGTGCCAGCAGCCAAGAAATTAACTATGGCTACACCTTC. It is translated as CASSQEINYGYTF.

The gene calls are TRBV9 and TRBJ2-3; tentative D call: TRBD2 (7 bases). V dropped 6 bases and J dropped 5 bases, with 19 bases sitting between them. The CDR3 has 15 amino acids. Germline V gene lookup returns CDR1 SGDLS and CDR2 YYNGEE. This CDR3 reads CASTLGGGRGDTQYF. The CDR3 nucleotides read TGTGCCAGCACCCTAGGGGGGGGTCGAGGAGATACGCAGTATTTT.

The chain is built from TRBV11-3 and TRBJ2-2; 13 bases fit TRBD2. Per germline, CDR1 SGHNT and CDR2 YENEEA. With V trimmed by 5 bases and J by 4 bases, 4 bases remained unmatched. The CDR3 consists of 16 residues. In nucleotides, the CDR3 is TGTGCCAGCAGCCCCGGACTAGCGGGGGTCACCGGGGAGCTGTTTTTT. This sequence encodes CASSPGLAGVTGELFF. Filled out from reference TRBV11-3 and TRBJ2-2, the complete variable domain reads EAGVVQSPRYKIIEKKQPVAFWCNPISGHNTLYWYLQNLGQGPELLIRYENEEAVDDSQLPKDRFSAERLKGVDSTLKIQPAELGDSAVYLCASSPGLAGVTGELFFGEGSRLTVL.

For the CDR3, the DNA is TGTGCCAGCTCACCAAGGGCAGACATGAACACTGAAGCTTTCTTT. The encoded protein is CASSPRADMNTEAFF. V gene TRBV18 combines with J gene TRBJ1-1, with D uncertain. The germline CDR1 and CDR2 sequences are KGHSH and LQKENI. V was trimmed by 2 bases and J by 0 bases, leaving 10 bases between them. CDR3 size: 15 residues. Looking up the rest from reference TRBV18 and TRBJ1-1 gives the full variable domain: NAGVMQNPRHLVRRRGQEARLRCSPMKGHSHVYWYRQLPEEGLKFMVYLQKENIIDESGMPKERFSAEFPKEGPSILRIQQVVRGDSAAYFCASSPRADMNTEAFFGQGTRLTVV.

The gene calls are TRBV6-2 or TRBV6-3 and TRBJ1-5; D not resolved. From germline, CDR1 is MNHEY and CDR2 SVGEGT. V was cut by 2 bases and J by 3 bases, with 8 bases left in between. The length of the CDR3 is 14 residues. Written as DNA, the CDR3 is TGTGCCAGCAGTTACGCCAGTTCCAATCAGCCCCAGCATTTT. Residues: CASSYASSNQPQHF.

This rearrangement joins TRBV30 to TRBJ1-1; TRBD1 agrees at 8 bases. CDR1 is GTSNPN, CDR2 SVGIG, per germline (reference sequence). The CDR3 contains 13 residues. The V segment lost 0 bases and the J segment 8 bases; nucleotides outside the gene matches: 5. The CDR3 sequence is CAWSVQGAGEAFF. The CDR3 nucleotides read TGTGCCTGGAGTGTTCAGGGGGCGGGAGAAGCTTTCTTT.

The chain uses TRBV2 and TRBJ1-2; no clear D gene. CDR3 length equals 18 residues. V lost 7 bases and J lost 0, with 24 bases in between. Germline CDR1 SNHLY, CDR2 FYNNEI. CDR3 sequence (DNA): TGTGCCAGCATGAATCCGATAGTAGGCGTGGGCTCTAACTATGGCTACACCTTC. Its translation: CASMNPIVGVGSNYGYTF. The full variable domain, with the rest looked up from reference TRBV2 and TRBJ1-2, is EPEVTQTPSHQVTQMGQEVILRCVPISNHLYFYWYRQILGQKVEFLVSFYNNEISEKSEIFDDQFSVERPDGSNFTLKIRSTKLEDSAMYFCASMNPIVGVGSNYGYTFGSGTRLTVV.

The chain recombines TRBV24-1 with TRBJ2-1; 7 bases are shared with TRBD2. After removal of 4 bases from V and 9 bases from J, the junction contained 5 bases not matched to a gene. CDR3 size: 13 residues. Germline V gene lookup returns CDR1 KGHDR and CDR2 SFDVKD. CDR3 residues: CATSERLASEQFF. For the CDR3, the DNA is TGTGCCACCAGTGAGAGACTAGCAAGTGAGCAGTTCTTC.

This chain connects TRBV18 to TRBJ1-1; no clear D gene. The length of the CDR3 is 15 residues. The germline CDR1 and CDR2 sequences are KGHSH and LQKENI. Trimming stripped 3 bases from V and 3 bases from J, with 14 bases between. CDR3 in DNA: TGTGCCAGCTCACCCGGGCTCGGGAGAGACACTGAAGCTTTCTTT. This sequence encodes CASSPGLGRDTEAFF. Full variable domain (rest looked up from reference TRBV18 and TRBJ1-1): NAGVMQNPRHLVRRRGQEARLRCSPMKGHSHVYWYRQLPEEGLKFMVYLQKENIIDESGMPKERFSAEFPKEGPSILRIQQVVRGDSAAYFCASSPGLGRDTEAFFGQGTRLTVV.

This chain uses TRBV6-6 with TRBJ1-1; the match to TRBD1 covers 9 bases. CDR1 is MNHNY and CDR2 is SVGAGI in the germline V gene (reference sequence). The length of the CDR3 is 15 residues. Losses at the gene ends were 7 bases for V and 3 bases for J; bases not matched to a gene: 9. The CDR3 nucleotides are TGTGCCAGCACTGGACCCCGGACAGGGGACACTGAAGCTTTCTTT. The encoded protein is CASTGPRTGDTEAFF.

The genes are TRBV7-3 and TRBJ1-2; no clear D gene. Germline V lookup: CDR1 SGHTA, CDR2 FQGTGA. The CDR3 consists of 13 residues. Trimming stripped 5 bases from V and 4 bases from J, with 11 bases between. CDR3: CASSNNPGYGYTF. CDR3 bases: TGTGCCAGCAGCAATAATCCTGGCTATGGCTACACCTTC. The complete variable domain, with remaining parts taken from reference TRBV7-3 and TRBJ1-2, reads GAGVSQTPSNKVTEKGKYVELRCDPISGHTALYWYRQSLGQGPEFLIYFQGTGAADDSGLPNDRFFAVRPEGSVSTLKIQRTERGDSAVYLCASSNNPGYGYTFGSGTRLTVV.

Concerning this clone itself: The same CDR3 arises from other DNA sequences in this sample as well. This sequence joins TRBV7-3 and TRBJ1-5; maybe TRBD1 (5 bases). The CDR3 runs 14 residues. Germline V gene lookup returns CDR1 SGHTA and CDR2 FQGTGA. Trimming took 5 bases from V and 2 from J, leaving 10 bases between them. CDR3 sequence reads: CASSLEGGNQPQHF. DNA for the CDR3: TGTGCCAGCAGCCTGGAAGGGGGCAATCAGCCCCAGCATTTT.

This chain joins TRBV10-3 and TRBJ1-2, with 10 bases identical to TRBD1. Germline lookup yields CDR1 ENHRY and CDR2 SYGVKD. With 3 bases clipped from V and 3 bases from J, the junction kept 16 bases outside the gene matches. The length of the CDR3 is 19 residues. DNA of the CDR3: TGTGCCATCAGTGACCTTCCAAAGACAGGGGGCGTGCCCCACTATGGCTACACCTTC. This codes for CAISDLPKTGGVPHYGYTF.

V is TRBV19 and J is TRBJ1-5; D might be TRBD1 (5 bases). The CDR3 sequence is 14 residues long. The germline V gene has CDR1 LNHDA and CDR2 SQIVND (reference sequence). Trimming took 4 bases from V and 2 from J, leaving 9 bases between them. CDR3 protein: CASSTQGRNQPQHF. CDR3 coding DNA: TGTGCCAGTAGTACCCAGGGCCGCAATCAGCCCCAGCATTTT.

V and J are TRBV9 and TRBJ1-2; 9 bases map to TRBD1. This CDR3 is built from 15 residues. J lost 6 bases, V lost 4 bases, and 10 bases had no gene match. Germline V gives CDR1 SGDLS, CDR2 YYNGEE. The DNA for the CDR3 is TGTGCCAGCAGCCCCCCGGGACAGGGCTTGAATGGCTACACCTTC. Translated, it gives CASSPPGQGLNGYTF.

V gene TRBV9 combines with J gene TRBJ1-1; D is ambiguous. This CDR3 contains 14 residues. V was cut by 3 bases and J by 4 bases, with 13 bases left in between. Germline assignment: CDR1 SGDLS and CDR2 YYNGEE. The CDR3: CASSAGGLFTEAFF. The CDR3 coding sequence is TGTGCCAGCAGCGCCGGCGGGCTTTTCACTGAAGCTTTCTTT.

The chain uses TRBV23-1 and TRBJ1-5, with D hard to call. TRBV23-1 counts as an open reading frame of uncertain function. There are 15 residues in the CDR3. With 1 base removed from V and 6 bases from J, the gap between germline ends came to 13 bases. The CDR3 DNA is TGCGCCAGCAGTCAATTAGGCAGAGGTGGTCAGCCCCAGCATTTT. Translating it yields CASSQLGRGGQPQHF.